In this sample, the clone carrying this T cell receptor (beta chain) turned up a few times. Its antigen remains unknown. This entry comes from a study of T cells after yellow fever vaccination. Study summary: SMART-Seq v4 Ultra Low Input prepared the low-cell-number fractions.

With 5 bases removed from V and 0 bases from J, the gap between germline ends came to 11 bases. Germline-derived CDR1 and CDR2 are SGHTA and FQGNSA. The CDR3 covers 15 residues. MiXCR, run by TCRdb on the 5' RACE reads, gives a single entry per CDR3 protein. The sample has about 510,000 distinct CDR3 sequences; just over 20% are singletons. Study-wide findings and caveats: A small share of clonotypes appeared in both CD4 and CD8 compartments. Repertoires sorted by FACS could include abundant clonotypes that are contaminants from the bulk population. Most clones from primary vaccination resurfaced after the booster (around 97% CD4, 88% CD8).

V is TRBV7-2 and J is TRBJ1-3; D unresolved. The origin of this receptor is a man between 18 and 29 years old who received the YFV17D yellow fever vaccine. This specimen consisted of PBMCs, obtained about 20 days after the first yellow fever vaccination. The CDR3 sequence is CASSNGRDSGNTIYF. The CDR3 nucleotides are TGTGCCAGCAGCAACGGACGGGACTCTGGAAACACCATATATTTT.